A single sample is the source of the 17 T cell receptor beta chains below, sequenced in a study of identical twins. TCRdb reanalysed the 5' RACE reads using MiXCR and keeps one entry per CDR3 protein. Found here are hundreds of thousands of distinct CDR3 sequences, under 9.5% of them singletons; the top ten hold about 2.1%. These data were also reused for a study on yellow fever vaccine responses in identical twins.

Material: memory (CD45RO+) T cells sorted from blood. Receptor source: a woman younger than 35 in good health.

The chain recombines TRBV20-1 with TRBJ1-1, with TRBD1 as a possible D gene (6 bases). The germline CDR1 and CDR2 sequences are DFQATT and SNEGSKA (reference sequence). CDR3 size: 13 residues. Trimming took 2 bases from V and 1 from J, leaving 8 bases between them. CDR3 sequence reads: CSARQQGNTEAFF. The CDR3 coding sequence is TGCAGTGCTAGACAACAGGGGAACACTGAAGCTTTCTTT.

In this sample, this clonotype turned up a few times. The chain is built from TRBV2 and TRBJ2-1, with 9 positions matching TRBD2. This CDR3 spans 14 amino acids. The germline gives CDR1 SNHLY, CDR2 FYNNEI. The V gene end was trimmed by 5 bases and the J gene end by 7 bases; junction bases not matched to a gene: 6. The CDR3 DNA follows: TGTGCCAGCAGTCGGACTAGCGTTGGGAATGAGCAGTTCTTC. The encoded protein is CASSRTSVGNEQFF. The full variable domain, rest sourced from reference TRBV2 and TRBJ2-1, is EPEVTQTPSHQVTQMGQEVILRCVPISNHLYFYWYRQILGQKVEFLVSFYNNEISEKSEIFDDQFSVERPDGSNFTLKIRSTKLEDSAMYFCASSRTSVGNEQFFGPGTRLTVL.

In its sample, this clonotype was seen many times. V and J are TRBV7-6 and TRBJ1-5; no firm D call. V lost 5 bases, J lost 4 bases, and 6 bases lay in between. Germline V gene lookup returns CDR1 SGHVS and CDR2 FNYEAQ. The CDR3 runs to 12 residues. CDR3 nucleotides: TGTGCCAGCAGCCCCCCAAATCAGCCCCAGCATTTT. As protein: CASSPPNQPQHF.

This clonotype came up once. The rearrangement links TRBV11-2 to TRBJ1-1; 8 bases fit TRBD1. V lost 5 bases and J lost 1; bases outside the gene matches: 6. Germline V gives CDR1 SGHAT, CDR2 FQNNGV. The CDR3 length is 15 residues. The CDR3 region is CASSAGGAGNTEAFF. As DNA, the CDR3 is TGTGCCAGCAGCGCAGGGGGCGCTGGGAACACTGAAGCTTTCTTT. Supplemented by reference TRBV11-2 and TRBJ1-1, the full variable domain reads EAGVAQSPRYKIIEKRQSVAFWCNPISGHATLYWYQQILGQGPKLLIQFQNNGVVDDSQLPKDRFSAERLKGVDSTLKIQPAKLEDSAVYLCASSAGGAGNTEAFFGQGTRLTVV.

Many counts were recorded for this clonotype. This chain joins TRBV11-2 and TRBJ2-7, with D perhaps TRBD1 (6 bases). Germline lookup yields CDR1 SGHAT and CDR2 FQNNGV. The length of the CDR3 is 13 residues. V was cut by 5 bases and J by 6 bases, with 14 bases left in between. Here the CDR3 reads CASSRQAAVEQYF. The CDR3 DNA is TGTGCCAGCAGCAGACAGGCCGCCGTCGAGCAGTACTTC. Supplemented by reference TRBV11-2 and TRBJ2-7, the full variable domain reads EAGVAQSPRYKIIEKRQSVAFWCNPISGHATLYWYQQILGQGPKLLIQFQNNGVVDDSQLPKDRFSAERLKGVDSTLKIQPAKLEDSAVYLCASSRQAAVEQYFGPGTRLTVT.

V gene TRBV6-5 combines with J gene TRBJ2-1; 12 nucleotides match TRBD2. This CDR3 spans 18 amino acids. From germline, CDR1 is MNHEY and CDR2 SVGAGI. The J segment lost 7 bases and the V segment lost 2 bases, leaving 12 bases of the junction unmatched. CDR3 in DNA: TGTGCCAGCAGTTACCGCCGCCGACTAGCGGGAGTTCGGAATGAGCAGTTCTTC. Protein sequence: CASSYRRRLAGVRNEQFF.

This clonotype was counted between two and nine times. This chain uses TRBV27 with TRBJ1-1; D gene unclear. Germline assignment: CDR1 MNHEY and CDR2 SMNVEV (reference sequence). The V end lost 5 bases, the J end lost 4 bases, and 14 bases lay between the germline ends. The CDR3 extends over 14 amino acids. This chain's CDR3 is CASSLRYGSTEAFF. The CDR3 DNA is TGTGCCAGCAGTCTAAGGTATGGAAGCACTGAAGCTTTCTTT.

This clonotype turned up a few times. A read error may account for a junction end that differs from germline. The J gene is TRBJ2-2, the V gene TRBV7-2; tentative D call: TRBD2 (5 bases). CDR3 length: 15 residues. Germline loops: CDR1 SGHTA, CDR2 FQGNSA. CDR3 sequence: CASSLVSGLAGEPFF. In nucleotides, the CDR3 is TGTGCCAGCAGCTTAGTTTCGGGGTTAGCCGGGGAGCCGTTTTTT.

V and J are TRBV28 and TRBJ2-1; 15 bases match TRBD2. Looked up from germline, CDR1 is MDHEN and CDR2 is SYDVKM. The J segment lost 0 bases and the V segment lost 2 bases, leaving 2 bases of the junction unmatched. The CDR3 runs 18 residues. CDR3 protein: CASSLGLAGGSSYNEQFF. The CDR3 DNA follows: TGTGCCAGCAGTTTAGGACTAGCGGGAGGGAGCTCCTACAATGAGCAGTTCTTC.

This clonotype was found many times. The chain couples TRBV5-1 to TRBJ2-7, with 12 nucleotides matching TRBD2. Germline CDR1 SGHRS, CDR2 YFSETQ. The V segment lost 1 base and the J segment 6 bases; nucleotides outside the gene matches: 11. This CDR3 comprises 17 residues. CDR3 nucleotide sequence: TGCGCCAGCAGCTTGCTCGGACTAGCGGGAACAGCTCTCGAGCAGTACTTC. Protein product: CASSLLGLAGTALEQYF.

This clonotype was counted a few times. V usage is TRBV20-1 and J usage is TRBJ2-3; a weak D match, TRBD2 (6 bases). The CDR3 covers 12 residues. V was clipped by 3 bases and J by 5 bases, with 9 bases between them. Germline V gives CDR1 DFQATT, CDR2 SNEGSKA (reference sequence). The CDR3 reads CSASGSLDTQYF. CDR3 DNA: TGCAGTGCTAGCGGGAGTTTAGATACGCAGTATTTT.

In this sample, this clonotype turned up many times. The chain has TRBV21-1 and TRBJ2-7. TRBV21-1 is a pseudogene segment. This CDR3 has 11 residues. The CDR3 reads CASSLHYEQYV. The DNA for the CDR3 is TGTGCCAGCAGCTTGCACTACGAGCAGTACGTC.

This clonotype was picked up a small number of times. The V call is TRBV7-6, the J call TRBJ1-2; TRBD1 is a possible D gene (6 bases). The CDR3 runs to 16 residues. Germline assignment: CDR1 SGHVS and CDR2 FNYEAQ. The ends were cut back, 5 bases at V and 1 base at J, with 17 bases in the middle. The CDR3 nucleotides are TGTGCCAGCAGCACAATGGGGGCAGGGGTTAACTATGGCTACACCTTC. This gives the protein CASSTMGAGVNYGYTF.

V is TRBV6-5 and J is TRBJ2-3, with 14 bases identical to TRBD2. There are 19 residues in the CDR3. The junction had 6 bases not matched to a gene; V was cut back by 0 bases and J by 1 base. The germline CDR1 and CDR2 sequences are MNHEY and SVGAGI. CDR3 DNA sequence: TGTGCCAGCAGTTACTCCCCCCCGGGACTAGCGGGGGGCACAGATACGCAGTATTTT. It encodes CASSYSPPGLAGGTDTQYF.

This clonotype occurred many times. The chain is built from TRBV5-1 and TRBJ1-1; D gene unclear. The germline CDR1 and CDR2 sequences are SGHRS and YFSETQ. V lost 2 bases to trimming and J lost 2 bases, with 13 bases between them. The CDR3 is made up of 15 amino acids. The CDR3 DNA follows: TGCGCCAGCAGCTTCACGGGCAGCCTCAACACTGAAGCTTTCTTT. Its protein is CASSFTGSLNTEAFF.

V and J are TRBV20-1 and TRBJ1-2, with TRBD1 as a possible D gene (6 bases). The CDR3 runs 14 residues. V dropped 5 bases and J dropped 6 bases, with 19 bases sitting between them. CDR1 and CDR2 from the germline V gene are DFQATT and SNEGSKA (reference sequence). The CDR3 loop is CSAPEGHLRDGYTF. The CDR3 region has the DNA TGCAGTGCTCCAGAGGGACACCTTCGGGATGGCTACACCTTC.

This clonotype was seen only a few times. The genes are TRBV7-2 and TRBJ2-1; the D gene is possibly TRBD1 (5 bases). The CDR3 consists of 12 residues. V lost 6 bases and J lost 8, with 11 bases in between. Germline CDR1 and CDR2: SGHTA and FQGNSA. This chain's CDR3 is CASSTQGYEQFF. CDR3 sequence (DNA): TGTGCCAGCAGTACTCAGGGTTATGAGCAGTTCTTC.